This T cell receptor (beta chain) emerged from a study of cytomegalovirus exposure and HLA in healthy donors. Germline CDR1 and CDR2: KGHSH and LQKENI. V was pared by 2 bases and J by 0 bases, with 5 bases between. The CDR3 is made up of 13 amino acids. About this clone itself: Its antigen remains unknown.

Notes on the study in general: It was reported that the classifier diagnosed cytomegalovirus status with high specificity and sensitivity in both the original and validation cohorts. A later analysis reported that several of the most significant clusters appeared to be linked to common viral pathogens, among them Epstein-Barr virus. Altogether, 150 to 200 TCR beta chains were recorded as cytomegalovirus-associated.

PCR amplification relied on 60 Vbeta primers (plus 13 Jbeta primers). Sequencing used immunoSEQ multiplex PCR; TCRdb keeps in-frame clones, though not all of them. The sample lists approximately 190,000 clones, roughly 80% seen once, with approximately 3.8% in the top ten. The V call is TRBV18, the J call TRBJ2-7; the D is unclear. This clonotype originated in a man between 45 and 60 years old in good health and CMV-seronegative. Sequenced sample: PBMCs. The DNA of the CDR3 is TGTGCCAGCTCACCAATTAACTCCTACGAGCAGTACTTC. Amino acid sequence: CASSPINSYEQYF.